This entry concerns a single TCR beta chain. The target of this receptor is not known. No qualities accompany the bases; no much larger clone lies one base away. From its cysteine to its phenylalanine, the CDR3 spans 14 amino acids. Only the CDR3 DNA is retained, 42 bases long and in frame from the first base. V lost 2 bases and J lost 10 bases; the stretch between them is 13 bases long. Looking up the germline V gene yields CDR1 SGDLS and CDR2 YYNGEE. Sequencing instrument: Illumina HiSeq 2500. Quantitative 5'-RACE with molecular barcodes was used to prepare TCR beta libraries. As for the authors' bioinformatics: Disease-linked TCR variants were identified with a new computational method built on a probabilistic model of VDJ rearrangement. TCRdb's own reprocessing of the public reads used fastp at Q25 and MiXCR and kept productive beta chains. All rows with the same CDR3 protein become a single entry with the most common DNA and genes. The V and J calls shown here were made by TCRdb, not taken from the authors' results. This sample has roughly 450,000 distinct CDR3 sequences in its table, and more than 25% of those were observed once. The biggest ten clones account for 0.85% to 1% of the sample.

The sample originates from a study of CD8 T cells in ankylosing spondylitis (dated by TCRdb to about 2017). Some background on the complete study: To find TCR variants linked to disease, the study profiled T cell receptor beta repertoires in ankylosing spondylitis patients and healthy donors. The whole study cohort included some 100 healthy donors and around 24 ankylosing spondylitis patients. Samples of peripheral blood were taken, and for ankylosing spondylitis patients, synovial fluid was collected as well. Study-level results and caveats: A TCR beta motif made up of several highly homologous amino acid variants appeared to be characteristic of blood from ankylosing spondylitis patients. A CD8+ phenotype was shown by the disease-linked clones, which were found at relatively low frequencies in peripheral blood. Some motif variants were previously reported in synovial fluid and blood of reactive arthritis patients, suggesting common disease-initiation mechanisms. The disease-linked clones were reported as significantly enriched in matched synovial fluid samples from ankylosing spondylitis patients.

Sample: blood, either unsorted or a sorted T cell fraction (not recorded which). Here the chain combines TRBV9 and TRBJ1-6; the D gene lacks a confident call. The clonotype was recovered from a male donor with ankylosing spondylitis. The CDR3: CASSVRQEDSPLHF. The DNA reads as follows: TGTGCCAGCAGCGTTCGCCAGGAGGACTCACCCCTCCACTTT.